The 26 T cell receptor beta chains below come from one sample, sequenced in a study of cytomegalovirus exposure and HLA in healthy donors. PCR used 60 Vbeta primers and 13 Jbeta primers. Generated by immunoSEQ multiplex PCR, the TCRdb table keeps only in-frame clones and is missing some. This sample contains more than 55,000 clones. Sequences were obtained from PBMCs. These receptors originate from a woman aged 40 to 50 in good health and CMV-seropositive.

The chain combines TRBV2 with TRBJ1-5, with D perhaps TRBD1 (6 bases). Germline V gene sequence: CDR1 SNHLY, CDR2 FYNNEI. The CDR3 runs 15 residues. V lost 3 bases and J 6 bases, leaving 15 bases between the germline ends. The DNA for the CDR3 is TGTGCCAGCAGTGACGAACAGGGAGTAACTCAGCCCCAGCATTTT. Its protein is CASSDEQGVTQPQHF. The entire variable domain, with the rest obtained from reference TRBV2 and TRBJ1-5, is as follows: EPEVTQTPSHQVTQMGQEVILRCVPISNHLYFYWYRQILGQKVEFLVSFYNNEISEKSEIFDDQFSVERPDGSNFTLKIRSTKLEDSAMYFCASSDEQGVTQPQHFGDGTRLSIL.

The chain carries TRBV5-5 and TRBJ1-1; tentatively, D is TRBD1 (6 bases). There are 14 residues in the CDR3. V was shortened by 6 bases and J by 6 bases, with 18 bases between the two germline ends. Germline CDR1 and CDR2: SGHKS and YYEKEE (reference sequence). The CDR3 reads CASIKTRTDAEAFF. The DNA of the CDR3 is TGTGCCAGCATCAAGACACGGACAGACGCTGAAGCTTTCTTT.

CDR3 region: CASSQEQLAKNIQYF. The DNA for the CDR3 is TGCGCCAGCAGCCAAGAACAGCTAGCCAAAAACATTCAGTACTTC. V is TRBV4-1 and J is TRBJ2-4, with no clear D. Trimming cost V 0 bases and J 0 bases, with 6 bases left between them. The CDR3 covers 15 residues. CDR1 and CDR2 from the germline V gene are MGHRA and YSYEKL.

The V and J genes are TRBV19 and TRBJ1-6; no firm D call. The CDR3 extends over 16 amino acids. The V end was cut by 1 base, the J end by 1 base, with 8 bases between. CDR1 LNHDA and CDR2 SQIVND come from the germline V gene (reference sequence). The CDR3 here is CASSIGQISYNSPLHF. The CDR3 nucleotides are TGTGCCAGTAGTATAGGGCAGATTTCCTATAATTCACCCCTCCACTTT.

V usage is TRBV9 and J usage is TRBJ2-3, with 8 bases identical to TRBD2. CDR1 SGDLS and CDR2 YYNGEE come from the germline V gene. V shed 0 bases, J shed 3 bases, and the junction held 6 bases outside the gene matches. The CDR3 totals 16 residues. This chain's CDR3 is CASSVGAGGGTDTQYF. CDR3 nucleotide sequence: TGTGCCAGCAGCGTAGGGGCGGGAGGAGGGACAGATACGCAGTATTTT.

This chain joins TRBV13 and TRBJ2-1; 7 bases fit TRBD2. Trimming took 3 bases from V and 1 from J; bases not matched to a gene: 3. The CDR3 is 15 amino acids. The germline V gene has CDR1 PRHDT and CDR2 FYEKMQ (reference sequence). The CDR3 sequence: CASSFTSVSYNEQFF. In nucleotides, the CDR3 is TGTGCCAGCAGCTTTACTAGCGTGTCCTACAATGAGCAGTTCTTC.

The rearrangement joins TRBV28 to TRBJ2-7; TRBD2 agrees at 7 bases. CDR3 length: 13 amino acids. Per the germline V gene, CDR1 is MDHEN and CDR2 is SYDVKM. V shed 8 bases and J 2 bases; nucleotides not matched to a gene: 6. CDR3 DNA: TGTGCCAGCTGGGGAGGGATCGCCTACGAGCAGTACTTC. Its translation is CASWGGIAYEQYF.

The chain uses TRBV5-1 and TRBJ2-7, with a tentative D call TRBD2 (5 bases). Trimming left V 0 bases short and J 2 bases short, with 12 bases between. Germline CDR1 SGHRS, CDR2 YFSETQ. The length of the CDR3 is 15 residues. For the CDR3, the DNA is TGCGCCAGCAGCTTGGATGGCGGGCCCGCCTACGAGCAGTACTTC. Translation: CASSLDGGPAYEQYF.

V and J are TRBV2 and TRBJ2-1; a weak D match, TRBD1 (5 bases). The ends were cut back, 3 bases at V and 10 bases at J, with 13 bases in the middle. Germline V CDR1 and CDR2: SNHLY, FYNNEI. The CDR3 contains 13 residues. CDR3 sequence: CASSEVEKGEQFF. CDR3 in DNA: TGTGCCAGCAGTGAGGTCGAGAAGGGGGAGCAGTTCTTC.

This rearrangement joins TRBV7-3 to TRBJ2-7; tentatively, D is TRBD1 (6 bases). The CDR3 length is 19 residues. CDR1 SGHTA and CDR2 FQGTGA come from the germline V gene. The ends were cut back, 4 bases at V and 4 bases at J, with 29 bases in the middle. CDR3 region: CASSSLRGRSLNPSYEQYF. The CDR3 nucleotides are TGTGCCAGCAGCTCCCTCAGGGGCCGCTCCCTTAACCCCTCTTACGAGCAGTACTTC.

The chain recombines TRBV6-1 with TRBJ2-7; D is perhaps TRBD2 (6 bases). V gave up 3 bases and J gave up 1 base, with 10 bases separating them. CDR3 length equals 14 residues. From germline, CDR1 is MNHNS and CDR2 SASEGT. In nucleotides, the CDR3 is TGTGCCAGCAGTGAGGGGGGAATTTCCTACGAGCAGTACTTC. Translated: CASSEGGISYEQYF.

This chain links TRBV27 with TRBJ1-1; possible D gene TRBD1, 5 bases. Trimming took off 0 bases at V and 0 bases at J, with 8 bases between the two ends. Germline lookup yields CDR1 MNHEY and CDR2 SMNVEV (reference sequence). The CDR3 contains 15 residues. The CDR3 DNA is TGTGCCAGCAGTTTATCTCGGGGGTTGAACACTGAAGCTTTCTTT. Translation gives CASSLSRGLNTEAFF.

The chain carries TRBV11-2 and TRBJ2-7; 8 nucleotides agree with TRBD1. Germline-derived CDR1 and CDR2 are SGHAT and FQNNGV. The CDR3 extends over 15 amino acids. Trimming cost V 3 bases and J 6 bases; bases outside gene matches: 10. The CDR3, as DNA: TGTGCCAGCAGCTTTAGTGGGACAGGAGGAAGCGAGCAGTACTTC. Translation gives CASSFSGTGGSEQYF.

The chain employs TRBV2 and TRBJ2-5; tentatively, D is TRBD2 (6 bases). V was pared by 8 bases and J by 0 bases, with 10 bases between. The CDR3 extends over 13 amino acids. Germline V gene sequence: CDR1 SNHLY, CDR2 FYNNEI. The CDR3 loop reads CASVADYQETQYF. For the CDR3, the DNA is TGTGCCAGCGTAGCGGACTACCAAGAGACCCAGTACTTC.

The gene calls are TRBV19 and TRBJ1-4, with D possibly being TRBD1 (6 bases). Germline-derived CDR1 and CDR2 are LNHDA and SQIVND (reference sequence). V was shortened by 6 bases and J by 8 bases, with 13 bases between the two germline ends. CDR3 length equals 13 residues. CDR3 in DNA: TGTGCCAGTAGCTACAGGGAACTCGAAAAACTGTTTTTT. Translating gives CASSYRELEKLFF.

The CDR3 sequence: CASSIGDQEDIQYF. The CDR3 nucleotides are TGTGCCAGTAGTATAGGAGATCAGGAGGACATTCAGTACTTC. The chain recombines TRBV19 with TRBJ2-4; D may be TRBD2 (5 bases). The CDR3 has 14 amino acids. Deletions cut 1 base from V and 8 bases from J, with 12 bases between. Looked up from germline, CDR1 is LNHDA and CDR2 is SQIVND (reference sequence).

The chain recombines TRBV29-1 with TRBJ2-5, with TRBD2 matching 7 bases. Germline V CDR1 and CDR2: SQVTM, ANQGSEA. CDR3 size: 14 residues. With 3 bases clipped from V and 4 bases from J, the junction kept 8 bases outside the gene matches. DNA of the CDR3: TGCAGCGTTGATCAAAGCGGGATGTTAGAGACCCAGTACTTC. Protein: CSVDQSGMLETQYF.

This chain connects TRBV18 to TRBJ1-3; D possibly corresponds to TRBD1 (6 bases). CDR1 is KGHSH and CDR2 is LQKENI in the germline V gene. This CDR3 has 16 residues. V was trimmed by 6 bases and J by 2 bases, leaving 17 bases between them. This CDR3 is CASSPTTTGTGNTIYF. The CDR3 DNA follows: TGTGCCAGCTCGCCGACAACAACAGGGACTGGAAACACCATATATTTT.

The rearrangement uses TRBV6-6 and TRBJ1-1, with D perhaps matching TRBD1 (6 bases). The germline V and J ends were trimmed by 6 bases and 1 base, with 9 bases remaining between them. Germline CDR1 MNHNY, CDR2 SVGAGI (reference sequence). The CDR3 has 13 residues. The CDR3 DNA sequence: TGTGCCAGCAGCCCACAGGGGAACACTGAAGCTTTCTTT. Translated, it gives CASSPQGNTEAFF.

This chain uses TRBV19 with TRBJ2-5; 8 bases are a match to TRBD1. The J call is doubtful: the DNA matches TRBJ2-7 better. CDR1 and CDR2 from the germline V gene are LNHDA and SQIVND (reference sequence). CDR3 size: 15 residues. DNA for the CDR3: TGTGCCAGTAGTTCCGGGACAGGAAGCTCCTACGAGCAGTACTTC. This translates into CASSSGTGSSYEQYF.

This chain links TRBV6-4 with TRBJ2-3; D remains ambiguous. Per germline, CDR1 MRHNA and CDR2 SNTAGT. V shed 3 bases and J shed 2 bases, with 6 bases lying between them. CDR3 length equals 13 residues. The CDR3 DNA reads TGTGCCAGCAGTGAGACAAACACAGATACGCAGTATTTT. This translates into CASSETNTDTQYF.

The rearrangement uses TRBV27 and TRBJ2-1; 7 bases are shared with TRBD2. J was trimmed by 9 bases and V by 5 bases; bases with no gene match: 10. Germline V CDR1 and CDR2: MNHEY, SMNVEV (reference sequence). The CDR3 totals 14 residues. The CDR3 loop is CASSIGGSLGEQFF. The CDR3 DNA reads TGTGCCAGCAGTATTGGCGGGAGCCTAGGTGAGCAGTTCTTC.

The rearrangement links TRBV6-6 to TRBJ1-3; 9 bases match TRBD1. With V trimmed by 4 bases and J by 4 bases, 5 bases remained unmatched. The CDR3 loop spans 15 amino acids. Germline V lookup: CDR1 MNHNY, CDR2 SVGAGI (reference sequence). CDR3 region: CASSFTGGNGNTIYF. CDR3 in DNA: TGTGCCAGCAGTTTTACAGGGGGCAACGGAAACACCATATATTTT.

The rearrangement links TRBV6-5 to TRBJ1-1; D might be TRBD1 (5 bases). Germline lookup yields CDR1 MNHEY and CDR2 SVGAGI. This CDR3 is built from 14 residues. Trimming shortened V by 6 bases and J by 5 bases, and 16 bases separated the two germline ends. Written as DNA, the CDR3 is TGTGCCAGCAGACAACACCCGGGGGAGACTGAAGCTTTCTTT. This encodes CASRQHPGETEAFF.

CDR3 sequence: CASSEVPIARAYTEAFF. CDR3 sequence (DNA): TGCGCCAGCAGCGAAGTCCCTATTGCCAGGGCTTACACTGAAGCTTTCTTT. V is TRBV4-3 and J is TRBJ1-1; maybe TRBD1 (5 bases). The CDR3 contains 17 residues. Germline V gives CDR1 LGHNA, CDR2 YSLEER. Trimming left V 5 bases short and J 3 bases short, with 22 bases between.

The chain uses TRBV7-7 and TRBJ2-6, with 8 bases matching TRBD1. CDR1 SSHAT and CDR2 FNYEAQ come from the germline V gene (reference sequence). CDR3 length equals 16 residues. V was pared by 5 bases and J by 0 bases, with 3 bases of the junction left unmatched. CDR3 protein: CASSPQGASGANVLTF. The CDR3 coding sequence is TGTGCCAGCAGCCCCCAGGGGGCCTCTGGGGCCAACGTCCTGACTTTC.